These T cell receptor beta chains were read from a single sample in a study of blood T cell repertoires in COVID-19. The repertoire was sequenced with immunoSEQ multiplex PCR; TCRdb's copy has only in-frame clones and lacks some. The sample consists of around 230,000 clones, roughly nine tenths of them appearing once. Material for sequencing was peripheral blood. The receptors originated from a man aged 35 to 55 with acute or convalescent COVID-19. The CDR3 runs from the conserved cysteine through the conserved F or W. The D gene is left open where the match is weak.

TRBV6-5	TRBJ2-3	NA	CASSYSSGLDTQYF
TRBV28	TRBJ1-3	NA	CASSPGSHSGNTIYF
TRBV30	TRBJ2-3	NA	CAWSPALPGATDTQYF
TRBV6-5	TRBJ2-7	NA	CASRTGTPSSYEQYF
TRBV2	TRBJ1-5	TRBD1	CASSPWTGVYSNQPQHF
TRBV7-9	TRBJ2-7	NA	CASSPVGHYEQYF
TRBV4-1	TRBJ2-2	NA	CASSRSPGSGELFF
TRBV11-2	TRBJ1-3	NA	CASSSSGGNTIYF
TRBV3-1/TRBV3-2	TRBJ1-1	NA	CASSLRDTLGAFF
TRBV7-8	TRBJ2-7	NA	CASSPRDYEQYF
TRBV19	TRBJ2-6	NA	CASNPTRYSGANVLTF
TRBV5-1	TRBJ1-2	NA	CASTPDPGANYGYTF
TRBV28	TRBJ2-3	TRBD2	CASSFPGGGTDTQYF
TRBV5-1	TRBJ2-1	NA	CASSSRVDNEQFF
TRBV27	TRBJ2-7	TRBD1	CASRTRDSPLEQYF
TRBV18	TRBJ1-6	NA	CASSPSQGTNSPLHF
TRBV28	TRBJ1-5	NA	CASSSPVVGNQPQHF
TRBV5-1	TRBJ1-4	TRBD1	CASSLGPTGALGATNEKLFF
TRBV5-4	TRBJ1-2	NA	CASSLDSGSYGYTF
TRBV3-1/TRBV3-2	TRBJ2-5	NA	CASSQDAEETQYF
TRBV9	TRBJ1-5	NA	CASSVGGSNQPQHF
TRBV5-1	TRBJ2-3	NA	CASSLKTVPSTDTQYF
TRBV29-1	TRBJ2-3	TRBD2	CSVEVSGGGTDTQYF